Following are 28 T cell receptor beta chains from one sample sequenced in a study of a mutant IDH1 vaccine in newly diagnosed glioma. Clones were sequenced by immunoSEQ multiplex PCR, and TCRdb holds only the in-frame ones, with some missing. The table includes approximately 37,000 clones, around 82% detected once. Sample time point: week 47, end of study. In every dose of vaccine, 300 ug of mutant IDH1 20-mer peptide was given alongside topical imiquimod. Their cognate antigens are unknown. This material consisted of PBMCs, taken from a glioma patient whose treatment included an IDH1 peptide vaccine. The receptor set was obtained from a man younger than 35 with glioma. Some clones in this sample may be carry-over from other donors' samples.

The rearrangement uses TRBV9 and TRBJ2-5, with TRBD1 matching 8 bases. Looked up from germline, CDR1 is SGDLS and CDR2 is YYNGEE. CDR3 length: 16 amino acids. The V segment lost 4 bases and the J segment 5 bases; nucleotides outside the gene matches: 13. The CDR3 coding sequence is TGTGCCAGCAGCCCAGGAGGACAGGGAGGAGGGGAGACCCAGTACTTC. Translating gives CASSPGGQGGGETQYF.

V gene TRBV27 combines with J gene TRBJ1-1; a possible D gene is TRBD1 (5 bases). Trimming cost V 7 bases and J 5 bases, with 20 bases left between them. The CDR3 covers 15 residues. Germline CDR1 is MNHEY and CDR2 is SMNVEV (reference sequence). The CDR3 sequence is CASTLTWGRKTEAFF. CDR3 coding DNA: TGTGCCAGCACCTTAACCTGGGGGAGGAAGACTGAAGCTTTCTTT.

The chain has TRBV11-2 and TRBJ1-1, with no clear D. CDR3 size: 14 residues. CDR1 and CDR2 (germline): SGHAT, FQNNGV. Trimming left V 4 bases short and J 6 bases short, with 15 bases between. CDR3 nucleotide sequence: TGTGCCAGCAGCTCTCCGGGCTTGCGGCCTGAAGCTTTCTTT. Protein: CASSSPGLRPEAFF.

The chain has TRBV19 and TRBJ1-6; possibly TRBD1 for D (5 bases). Germline-derived CDR1 and CDR2 are LNHDA and SQIVND (reference sequence). The CDR3 sequence is 17 residues long. V shed 0 bases and J shed 1 base, with 10 bases lying between them. The CDR3 protein is CASSIDPGSSYNSPLHF. CDR3 sequence (DNA): TGTGCCAGTAGTATAGATCCAGGGAGTTCCTATAATTCACCCCTCCACTTT. Full variable domain (missing parts from reference TRBV19 and TRBJ1-6): DGGITQSPKYLFRKEGQNVTLSCEQNLNHDAMYWYRQDPGQGLRLIYYSQIVNDFQKGDIAEGYSVSREKKESFPLTVTSAQKNPTAFYLCASSIDPGSSYNSPLHFGNGTRLTVT.

The chain combines TRBV7-3 with TRBJ1-1; TRBD1 might be the D (6 bases). This CDR3 contains 16 residues. Germline CDR1 SGHTA, CDR2 FQGTGA. The V end was cut by 4 bases, the J end by 0 bases, with 15 bases between. For the CDR3, the DNA is TGTGCCAGCAGCTCCTACGGACAGCCCATGAACACTGAAGCTTTCTTT. Protein: CASSSYGQPMNTEAFF.

The count of this clone is one. The V and J genes are TRBV6-5 and TRBJ2-7; D unresolved. Germline V CDR1 and CDR2: MNHEY, SVGAGI. V gave up 0 bases and J gave up 0 bases, with 9 bases separating them. The CDR3 runs to 15 residues. The CDR3 reads CASSYSDGPSYEQYF. The DNA of the CDR3 is TGTGCCAGCAGTTACTCCGATGGGCCCTCCTACGAGCAGTACTTC.

In this sample, this clone turned up once. The genes are TRBV6-5 and TRBJ2-7; D might be TRBD1 (6 bases). This CDR3 is built from 15 residues. V was cut by 5 bases and J by 2 bases, with 16 bases left in between. Germline V lookup: CDR1 MNHEY, CDR2 SVGAGI. CDR3 amino acids: CASSTGYTPPYEQYF. The CDR3 region has the DNA TGTGCCAGCAGTACAGGGTATACGCCCCCCTACGAGCAGTACTTC.

The rearrangement uses TRBV5-6 and TRBJ1-5, with D possibly matching TRBD1 (5 bases). The germline V gene has CDR1 SGHDT and CDR2 YYEEEE. There are 14 residues in the CDR3. V shed 0 bases and J shed 3 bases, with 7 bases lying between them. The CDR3 loop is CASSLGTFNQPQHF. Written as DNA, the CDR3 is TGTGCCAGCAGCTTGGGGACATTCAATCAGCCCCAGCATTTT.

The chain joins TRBV6-6 to TRBJ1-2; 9 nucleotides agree with TRBD1. J was trimmed by 4 bases and V by 7 bases; bases with no gene match: 7. The CDR3 is 14 amino acids. Germline V gene data show CDR1 as MNHNY and CDR2 as SVGAGI (reference sequence). The CDR3 reads CASTPGQGRYGYTF. The CDR3 DNA follows: TGTGCCAGCACTCCGGGACAGGGACGCTATGGCTACACCTTC.

The sample holds one count of this clone. The genes are TRBV6-1 and TRBJ2-5, with 11 bases fitting TRBD2. This CDR3 comprises 18 residues. Per germline, CDR1 MNHNS and CDR2 SASEGT. After removal of 2 bases from V and 1 base from J, the junction contained 9 bases not matched to a gene. CDR3 bases: TGTGCCAGCAGTGAATATACGGCCGGGACTAGCGGCCAAGAGACCCAGTACTTC. Translated, it gives CASSEYTAGTSGQETQYF.

In its sample, this clone was seen a few times. This sequence joins TRBV4-1 and TRBJ1-3, with D unresolved. The CDR3 is 16 residues long. Deletions cut 0 bases from V and 0 bases from J, with 9 bases between. The germline V gene has CDR1 MGHRA and CDR2 YSYEKL. The CDR3, as DNA: TGCGCCAGCAGCCAAGATTCGACGGGCTCTGGAAACACCATATATTTT. Translating gives CASSQDSTGSGNTIYF.

The chain uses TRBV13 and TRBJ2-2, with D maybe TRBD2 (6 bases). Looked up from germline, CDR1 is PRHDT and CDR2 is FYEKMQ (reference sequence). V lost 5 bases to trimming and J lost 4 bases, with 11 bases between them. The CDR3 loop spans 14 amino acids. DNA of the CDR3: TGTGCCAGCAGCGACTACGGGGGCACCGGGGAGCTGTTTTTT. Amino acid sequence: CASSDYGGTGELFF.

The chain is built from TRBV4-1 and TRBJ1-5; D unclear. The germline V gene has CDR1 MGHRA and CDR2 YSYEKL. CDR3 length: 13 residues. The ends were cut back, 5 bases at V and 5 bases at J, with 10 bases in the middle. The DNA for the CDR3 is TGCGCCAGCAGCTATCAGGCGGATCAGCCCCAGCATTTT. Translated: CASSYQADQPQHF.

V usage is TRBV18 and J usage is TRBJ1-2; D perhaps matches TRBD1 (5 bases). The germline V and J ends were trimmed by 3 bases and 2 bases, with 19 bases remaining between them. The CDR3 runs 17 residues. Per the germline V gene, CDR1 is KGHSH and CDR2 is LQKENI. The CDR3 DNA follows: TGTGCCAGCTCACCTCCCCCGATCGGACACATGAACTATGGCTACACCTTC. This translates into CASSPPPIGHMNYGYTF.

The CDR3 coding sequence is TGTGCCAGCAGCACGGGACAGTTGAATGAAAAACTGTTTTTT. It codes for CASSTGQLNEKLFF. The chain joins TRBV5-4 to TRBJ1-4; 7 positions match TRBD1. The CDR3 has 14 amino acids. Germline CDR1 SGHNT, CDR2 YYREEE (reference sequence). V was pared by 4 bases and J by 5 bases, with 5 bases of the junction left unmatched.

This clone was seen just once. Distinct nucleotide sequences in the sample also encode this CDR3. The genes are TRBV18 and TRBJ2-7; either TRBD1 or TRBD2 may fit D (7 bases each). CDR3 size: 15 residues. The ends were cut back, 3 bases at V and 1 base at J, with 13 bases in the middle. Germline values: CDR1 KGHSH, CDR2 LQKENI. Here the CDR3 reads CASSPGGGLSYEQYF. For the CDR3, the DNA is TGTGCCAGCTCACCGGGAGGGGGCCTTTCCTACGAGCAGTACTTC.

The rearrangement uses TRBV5-4 and TRBJ2-5; D is uncertain. V was clipped by 0 bases and J by 1 base, with 10 bases between them. Germline CDR1 SGHNT, CDR2 YYREEE (reference sequence). The CDR3 consists of 15 residues. The CDR3 DNA reads as TGTGCCAGCAGCTTGGGTGGGGTACTCCAAGAGACCCAGTACTTC. Translation: CASSLGGVLQETQYF. The full variable domain, in which reference TRBV5-4 and TRBJ2-5 provide the parts outside the CDR3, is ETGVTQSPTHLIKTRGQQVTLRCSSQSGHNTVSWYQQALGQGPQFIFQYYREEENGRGNFPPRFSGLQFPNYSSELNVNALELDDSALYLCASSLGGVLQETQYFGPGTRLLVL.

V usage is TRBV18 and J usage is TRBJ1-6; tentatively, D is TRBD1 (5 bases). Germline-derived CDR1 and CDR2 are KGHSH and LQKENI. This CDR3 region has 16 residues. The V gene lost 4 bases and the J gene lost 4 bases, with 14 bases spanning the gap. CDR3 sequence (DNA): TGTGCCAGCTCACGGCAGCCGACAGAATATAATTCACCCCTCCACTTT. Amino acids: CASSRQPTEYNSPLHF.

V is TRBV30 and J is TRBJ1-5; D call uncertain. Germline values: CDR1 GTSNPN, CDR2 SVGIG (reference sequence). The V end lost 2 bases, the J end lost 0 bases, and 5 bases lay between the germline ends. This CDR3 has 13 amino acids. In DNA, the CDR3 is TGTGCCTGGAGTCCATCTAGCAATCAGCCCCAGCATTTT. This translates into CAWSPSSNQPQHF.

This clone was recorded a few times. This rearrangement joins TRBV30 to TRBJ1-1; D ambiguous. Germline CDR1 GTSNPN, CDR2 SVGIG (reference sequence). Trimming pared 1 base from V and 8 bases from J, leaving 8 bases between. The CDR3 is 11 residues long. CDR3 amino acids: CAWSEGLEAFF. CDR3 in DNA: TGTGCCTGGAGTGAAGGCTTAGAAGCTTTCTTT.

The J gene is TRBJ1-1, the V gene TRBV11-2, with D perhaps TRBD1 (6 bases). CDR1 and CDR2 from the germline V gene are SGHAT and FQNNGV. The CDR3 spans 15 residues. Trimming stripped 4 bases from V and 3 bases from J, with 15 bases between. CDR3 sequence (DNA): TGTGCCAGCAGCTATAGCCGGGACACCTACACTGAAGCTTTCTTT. Its translation is CASSYSRDTYTEAFF.

This chain joins TRBV5-1 and TRBJ2-2; TRBD1 matches at 7 bases. Germline V gene data show CDR1 as SGHRS and CDR2 as YFSETQ. The junction had 10 bases not matched to a gene; V was cut back by 4 bases and J by 1 base. The CDR3 is made up of 17 amino acids. The CDR3 loop is CASSLDTGQRNTGELFF. CDR3 DNA sequence: TGCGCCAGCAGCCTAGATACGGGACAGAGGAACACCGGGGAGCTGTTTTTT.

This chain uses TRBV30 with TRBJ1-5, with D possibly being TRBD1 (6 bases). The CDR3 totals 18 residues. The germline V and J ends were trimmed by 2 bases and 5 bases, with 25 bases remaining between them. Germline assignment: CDR1 GTSNPN and CDR2 SVGIG (reference sequence). Written as DNA, the CDR3 is TGTGCCTGGAGTCGTAGCCAACCGCAGGGGATTTGGGATCAGCCCCAGCATTTT. As protein: CAWSRSQPQGIWDQPQHF.

This clone was counted between two and nine times. V is TRBV30 and J is TRBJ1-1; 9 bases are shared with TRBD1. Germline V gene data show CDR1 as GTSNPN and CDR2 as SVGIG (reference sequence). This CDR3 spans 15 amino acids. After removal of 3 bases from V and 5 bases from J, the junction contained 10 bases not matched to a gene. CDR3 residues: CAWRGGDRVDTEAFF. As DNA, the CDR3 is TGTGCCTGGAGGGGAGGGGACAGGGTCGATACTGAAGCTTTCTTT.

In its sample, this clone was seen a few times. The V call is TRBV18, the J call TRBJ1-1; D may be TRBD1 (6 bases). V was cut by 2 bases and J by 8 bases, with 21 bases left in between. Germline V lookup: CDR1 KGHSH, CDR2 LQKENI. CDR3 length equals 16 residues. CDR3 DNA: TGTGCCAGCTCACCAATGGAACAGGGCGGATACGGCGAAGCTTTCTTT. As protein: CASSPMEQGGYGEAFF.

This chain connects TRBV11-2 to TRBJ2-1; 7 bases align to TRBD1. Per the germline V gene, CDR1 is SGHAT and CDR2 is FQNNGV. The CDR3 sequence is 14 residues long. Losses at the gene ends were 2 bases for V and 8 bases for J; bases not matched to a gene: 6. CDR3 protein: CASSLQKGAYEQFF. As DNA, the CDR3 is TGTGCCAGCAGCTTACAGAAGGGGGCTTATGAGCAGTTCTTC.

The chain employs TRBV5-1 and TRBJ2-3; unclear D gene. The CDR3 spans 15 residues. The germline gives CDR1 SGHRS, CDR2 YFSETQ. V was cut by 6 bases and J by 1 base, with 15 bases left in between. The CDR3 loop reads CASTGRRGGTDTQYF. CDR3 DNA sequence: TGCGCCAGCACCGGCCGACGCGGTGGCACAGATACGCAGTATTTT. The full variable domain, with the rest looked up from reference TRBV5-1 and TRBJ2-3, is KAGVTQTPRYLIKTRGQQVTLSCSPISGHRSVSWYQQTPGQGLQFLFEYFSETQRNKGNFPGRFSGRQFSNSRSEMNVSTLELGDSALYLCASTGRRGGTDTQYFGPGTRLTVL.

The chain employs TRBV20-1 and TRBJ1-1; D is uncertain. Germline values: CDR1 DFQATT, CDR2 SNEGSKA (reference sequence). V gave up 7 bases and J gave up 3 bases, with 9 bases separating them. The CDR3 covers 11 residues. Here the CDR3 reads CSVERDTEAFF. The CDR3 nucleotides are TGCAGTGTCGAAAGGGACACTGAAGCTTTCTTT.